This TCR beta chain derives from a study of T cell responses to AZD1222 COVID-19 vaccine. The CDR3 has 15 amino acids. V was shortened by 5 bases and J by 3 bases, with 17 bases between the two germline ends. Germline assignment: CDR1 MGHDK and CDR2 SYGVNS. Clones were sequenced by immunoSEQ multiplex PCR, and TCRdb holds only the in-frame ones, with some missing. Here the sample spans tens of thousands of clones, around 91% being singletons. Study outcomes and limitations: Baseline seropositivity occurred in only six AZD1222 recipients. Reportedly, close to half of spike-specific TCRs are directed against unmutated variant regions. Donors were largely white British and mainly female; clonal diversity was possibly underestimated.

Concerning this clone itself: Its matching antigen is unknown.

The chain uses TRBV25-1 and TRBJ2-7, with D perhaps given as TRBD1 or TRBD2 (6 bases each). Sequencing was performed on peripheral blood, taken on day 0 of MenACWY control vaccination. This clonotype was sampled from an adult in good health. Here the CDR3 reads CASSLQTGGVYEQYF. DNA of the CDR3: TGTGCCAGCAGTCTACAGACAGGAGGGGTCTACGAGCAGTACTTC.